Listed below are T cell receptor beta chains from one sample, sequenced in a study of CD8 T cells in ankylosing spondylitis. MiXCR, applied by TCRdb to the 5' RACE reads, yields one record per CDR3 protein. Of roughly 450,000 distinct CDR3 sequences in the sample, approximately 26% are singletons; the top ten hold 0.85% to 1%. The sequenced sample consisted of blood, either unsorted or a sorted T cell fraction (not recorded which). The receptors were gathered from a male donor with ankylosing spondylitis. CDR3s include the opening cysteine and the closing phenylalanine or tryptophan. D genes are given only for firm matches. A row's size may be missing; if present it is once, few, many or a size class.

TRBJ2-3,TRBV29-1,-,-,TGCAGCGTTGGTGGTGGGGACCCCAAGCTCTCGGGTACGCAGTATTTT,CSVGGGDPKLSGTQYF
TRBJ2-7,TRBV10-3,-,few,TGTGCCTCCCCAGGAGGGCAGAGATACGAGCAGTACTTC,CASPGGQRYEQYF
TRBJ2-5,TRBV20-1,-,many,TGCAGTGCTAGAGATCGGCTGACTCAAGAGACCCAGTACTTC,CSARDRLTQETQYF
TRBJ2-1,TRBV15,-,-,TGTGCCACCAGCAGAGATAGACGGAGTTCTTACAATGAGCAGTTCTTC,CATSRDRRSSYNEQFF
TRBJ2-5,TRBV7-9,-,few,TGTGCCAGCAGCAGGACCACAGGTGTTCAAGAGACCCAGTACTTC,CASSRTTGVQETQYF
TRBJ2-1,TRBV27,-,-,TGTGCCAGCAGTCCGGGACTACCCAGGGGTAATGAGCAGTTCTTC,CASSPGLPRGNEQFF
TRBJ2-2,TRBV11-3,TRBD2,-,TGTGCCAGCAGAGCCCGGGAGGGGAACACCGGGGAGCTGTTTTTT,CASRAREGNTGELFF
TRBJ2-1,TRBV24-1,TRBD1,-,TGTGCCACCAGTGATTCGGGACAGGGTTTATACAATGAGCAGTTCTTC,CATSDSGQGLYNEQFF
TRBJ2-1,TRBV27,TRBD2,-,TGTGCCAGCAGTTTACACCTCGGGCAGCGGGAGCGGAGTGAGCAGTTCTTC,CASSLHLGQRERSEQFF
TRBJ1-1,TRBV5-1,-,-,TGCGCCAGCAGCTTGCGGATGGGGGACTACACTGAAGCTTTCTTT,CASSLRMGDYTEAFF
TRBJ2-1,TRBV10-3,TRBD2,few,TGTGCCATCAGTGTCATCTCAAGCGGGAGCTCCTACAATGAGCAGTTCTTC,CAISVISSGSSYNEQFF